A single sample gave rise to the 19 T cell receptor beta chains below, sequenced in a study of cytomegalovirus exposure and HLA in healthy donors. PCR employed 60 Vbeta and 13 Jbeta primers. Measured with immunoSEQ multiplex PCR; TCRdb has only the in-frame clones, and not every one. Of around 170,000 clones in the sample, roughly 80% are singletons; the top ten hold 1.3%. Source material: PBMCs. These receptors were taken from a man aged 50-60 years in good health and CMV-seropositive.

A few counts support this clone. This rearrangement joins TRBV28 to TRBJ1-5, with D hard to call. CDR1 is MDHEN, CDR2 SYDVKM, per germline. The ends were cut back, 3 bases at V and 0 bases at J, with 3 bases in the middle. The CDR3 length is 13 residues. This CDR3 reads CASSFNSNQPQHF. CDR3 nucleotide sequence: TGTGCCAGCAGTTTCAATAGCAATCAGCCCCAGCATTTT.

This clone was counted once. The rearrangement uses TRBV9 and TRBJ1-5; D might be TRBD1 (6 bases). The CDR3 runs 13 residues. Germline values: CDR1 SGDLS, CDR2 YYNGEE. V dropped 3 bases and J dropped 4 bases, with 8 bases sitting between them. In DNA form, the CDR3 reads TGTGCCAGCAGCGCCAGGGGAAATCAGCCCCAGCATTTT. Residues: CASSARGNQPQHF.

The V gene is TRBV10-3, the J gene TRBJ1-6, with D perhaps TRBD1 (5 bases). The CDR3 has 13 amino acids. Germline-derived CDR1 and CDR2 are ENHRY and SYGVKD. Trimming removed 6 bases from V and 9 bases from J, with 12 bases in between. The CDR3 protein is CAISVGEGSPLHF. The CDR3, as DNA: TGTGCCATCAGCGTGGGGGAGGGTTCACCCCTCCACTTT.

The CDR3 is CASSQLAGGENEQFF. DNA of the CDR3: TGTGCCAGCAGTCAACTAGCGGGAGGCGAGAATGAGCAGTTCTTC. The J gene is TRBJ2-1, the V gene TRBV28; 12 positions match TRBD2. This CDR3 comprises 15 residues. Losses at the gene ends were 5 bases for V and 7 bases for J; bases not matched to a gene: 6. Germline V gives CDR1 MDHEN, CDR2 SYDVKM.

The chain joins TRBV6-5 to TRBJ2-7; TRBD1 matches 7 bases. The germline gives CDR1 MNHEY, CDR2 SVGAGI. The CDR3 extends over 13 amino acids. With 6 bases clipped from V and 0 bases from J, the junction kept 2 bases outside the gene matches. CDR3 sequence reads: CASRGTDSYEQYF. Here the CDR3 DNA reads TGTGCCAGCAGGGGGACAGACTCCTACGAGCAGTACTTC.

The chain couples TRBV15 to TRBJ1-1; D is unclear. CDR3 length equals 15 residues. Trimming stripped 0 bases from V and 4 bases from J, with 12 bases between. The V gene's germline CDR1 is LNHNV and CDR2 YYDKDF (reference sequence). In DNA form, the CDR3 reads TGTGCCACCAGCAGAGATGATACGAGGGCCACTGAAGCTTTCTTT. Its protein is CATSRDDTRATEAFF.

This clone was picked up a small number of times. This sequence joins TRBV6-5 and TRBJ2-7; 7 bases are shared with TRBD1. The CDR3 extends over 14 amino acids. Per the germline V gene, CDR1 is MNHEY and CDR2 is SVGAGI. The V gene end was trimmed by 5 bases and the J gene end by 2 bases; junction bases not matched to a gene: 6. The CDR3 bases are TGTGCCAGCAGTCCGTCCGGGACAGCCTACGAGCAGTACTTC. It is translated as CASSPSGTAYEQYF.

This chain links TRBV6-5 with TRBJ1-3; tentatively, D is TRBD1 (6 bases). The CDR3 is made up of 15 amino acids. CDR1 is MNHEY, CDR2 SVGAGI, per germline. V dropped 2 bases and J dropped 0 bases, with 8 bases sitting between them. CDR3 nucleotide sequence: TGTGCCAGCAGTTACGACAGGTACTCTGGAAACACCATATATTTT. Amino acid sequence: CASSYDRYSGNTIYF.

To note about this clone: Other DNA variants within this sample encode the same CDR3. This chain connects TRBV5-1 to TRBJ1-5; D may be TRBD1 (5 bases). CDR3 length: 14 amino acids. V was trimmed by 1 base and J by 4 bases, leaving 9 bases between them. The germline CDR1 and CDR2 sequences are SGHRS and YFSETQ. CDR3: CASSLQGGNQPQHF. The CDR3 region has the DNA TGCGCCAGCAGCTTGCAGGGCGGTAATCAGCCCCAGCATTTT.

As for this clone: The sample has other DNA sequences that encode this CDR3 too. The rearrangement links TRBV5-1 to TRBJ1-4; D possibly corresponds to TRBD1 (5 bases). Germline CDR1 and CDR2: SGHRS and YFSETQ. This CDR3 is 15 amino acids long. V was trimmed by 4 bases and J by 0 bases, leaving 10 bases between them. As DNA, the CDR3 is TGCGCCAGCAGCGGCCAGGGTGCAACTAATGAAAAACTGTTTTTT. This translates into CASSGQGATNEKLFF. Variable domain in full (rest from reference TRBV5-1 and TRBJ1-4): KAGVTQTPRYLIKTRGQQVTLSCSPISGHRSVSWYQQTPGQGLQFLFEYFSETQRNKGNFPGRFSGRQFSNSRSEMNVSTLELGDSALYLCASSGQGATNEKLFFGSGTQLSVL.

Written as DNA, the CDR3 is TGCAGCGTTGCTTACCTAGGGAACACTGAAGCTTTCTTT. Translating it yields CSVAYLGNTEAFF. The V and J genes are TRBV29-1 and TRBJ1-1; D gene unclear. Germline values: CDR1 SQVTM, CDR2 ANQGSEA. This CDR3 has 13 amino acids. Trimming took off 4 bases at V and 1 base at J, with 10 bases between the two ends.

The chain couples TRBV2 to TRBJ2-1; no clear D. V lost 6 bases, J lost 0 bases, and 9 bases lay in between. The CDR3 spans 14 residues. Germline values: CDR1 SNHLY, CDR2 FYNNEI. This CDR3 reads CASSLLGSYNEQFF. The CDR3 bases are TGTGCCAGCAGCCTCCTCGGCTCCTACAATGAGCAGTTCTTC.

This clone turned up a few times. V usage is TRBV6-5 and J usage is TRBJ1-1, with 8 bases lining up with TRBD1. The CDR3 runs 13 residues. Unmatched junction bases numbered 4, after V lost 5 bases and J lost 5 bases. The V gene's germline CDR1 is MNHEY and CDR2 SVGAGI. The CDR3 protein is CASSDRQGTEAFF. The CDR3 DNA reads TGTGCCAGCAGTGACAGACAGGGGACTGAAGCTTTCTTT.

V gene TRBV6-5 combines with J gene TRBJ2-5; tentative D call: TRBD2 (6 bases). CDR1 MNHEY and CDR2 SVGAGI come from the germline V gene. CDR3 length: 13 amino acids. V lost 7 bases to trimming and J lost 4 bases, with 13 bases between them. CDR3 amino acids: CASTQMGGETQYF. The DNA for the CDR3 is TGTGCCAGCACCCAAATGGGAGGAGAGACCCAGTACTTC.

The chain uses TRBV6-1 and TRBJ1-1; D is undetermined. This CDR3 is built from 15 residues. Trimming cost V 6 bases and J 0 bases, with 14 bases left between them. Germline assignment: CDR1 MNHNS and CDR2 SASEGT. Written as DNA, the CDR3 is TGTGCCAGCAGGTCGGAACGACGGGTGAACACTGAAGCTTTCTTT. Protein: CASRSERRVNTEAFF.

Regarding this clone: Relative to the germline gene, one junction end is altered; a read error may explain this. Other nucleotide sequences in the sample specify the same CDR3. The CDR3: CAWSGRGRVHQETQYF. CDR3 in DNA: TGTGCCTGGAGCGGGCGGGGGAGGGTCCACCAGGAGACCCAGTACTTC. The chain uses TRBV30 and TRBJ2-5, with TRBD2 matching 7 bases. CDR1 is GTSNPN, CDR2 SVGIG, per germline (reference sequence). The CDR3 totals 16 residues.

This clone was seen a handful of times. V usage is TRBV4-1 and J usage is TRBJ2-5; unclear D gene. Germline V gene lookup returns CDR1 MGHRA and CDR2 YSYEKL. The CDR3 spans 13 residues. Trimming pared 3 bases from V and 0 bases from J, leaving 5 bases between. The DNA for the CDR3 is TGCGCCAGCAGCCACTTGTACCAAGAGACCCAGTACTTC. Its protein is CASSHLYQETQYF.

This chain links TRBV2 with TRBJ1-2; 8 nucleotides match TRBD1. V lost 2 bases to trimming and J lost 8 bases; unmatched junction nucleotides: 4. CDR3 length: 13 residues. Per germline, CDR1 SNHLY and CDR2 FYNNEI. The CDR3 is CASSEQGAQGYTF. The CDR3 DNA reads TGTGCCAGCAGTGAACAGGGGGCACAAGGCTACACCTTC.

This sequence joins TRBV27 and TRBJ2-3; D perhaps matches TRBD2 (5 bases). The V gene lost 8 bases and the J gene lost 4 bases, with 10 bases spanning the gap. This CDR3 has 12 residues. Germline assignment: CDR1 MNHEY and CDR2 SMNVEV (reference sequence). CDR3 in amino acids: CASSRGSDTQYF. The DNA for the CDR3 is TGTGCCAGCTCCCGGGGATCAGATACGCAGTATTTT.